This T cell receptor (beta chain) was recovered during a study of T-cell reconstitution after alpha-beta-depleted transplantation in children (TCRdb year 2016). A note on the overall study: Using TCR repertoire profiling, the study followed T-cell immune reconstitution in a quantitative way in children after TCRalphabeta/CD19-depleted allogeneic hematopoietic cell transplantation.

The treatment or condition label, read with the paper, signifies: allogeneic hematopoietic cell transplantation with graft depleted of TCRalphabeta T cells and CD19 B cells. Transplant recipients were children who received TCRalphabeta/CD19-depleted allogeneic hematopoietic cell grafts. To prepare the library, PCR was applied. The instrument given in TCRdb is Illumina HiSeq 2500. Molecular barcoding was employed in the preparation of TCR libraries, with unique molecular identifiers being used to normalize TCRbeta repertoire quantification. In-frame beta chains were kept once TCRdb had trimmed the public reads at Q25 with fastp and called clones with MiXCR. Entries that share a CDR3 protein sequence are merged under the most common genes and DNA. The sample table records just over 950,000 distinct CDR3 sequences; about 29% of these occur just once. About 28% of the sample rests with the top ten. Points the paper makes about the study in general: Over the following months the frequencies of hyperexpanded clones went down, and after one year T-cell counts and TCRbeta diversity were mostly credited to newly produced T cells. In some patients, high TCRbeta diversity at day 60 was attributed to recipient T cells and intrathymic progenitors that had survived conditioning. The apparently early recovery of alphabetaT-cell counts about two months after transplant reportedly depended on only several hundred rapidly expanded clones that came from non-depleted graft cells.

This clonotype was detected a few times. The clone's antigen remains unknown. Within one base of it there is no much larger clone, and no base qualities were kept. The source material was PBMCs, mostly from graft donor cells, sampled 360 days after TCRalphabeta/CD19-depleted stem cell transplant. The TCR originated in a boy in the first two years of life who had a stem cell transplant for SCID, so the T cells may come from the graft donor.

The CDR3: CASSIPTGERRSNQPQHF. The nucleotides read TGTGCCAGCAGCATCCCGACAGGGGAAAGGCGTAGCAATCAGCCCCAGCATTTT. The V and J segments used are TRBV21-1 and TRBJ1-5; the table's TRBD1 call for D was not verified on the DNA. TRBV21-1 is designated a pseudogene. The CDR3, cysteine through phenylalanine, is 18 amino acids long. The retained sequence is limited to the CDR3, 54 bases, with the frame set at the first base.